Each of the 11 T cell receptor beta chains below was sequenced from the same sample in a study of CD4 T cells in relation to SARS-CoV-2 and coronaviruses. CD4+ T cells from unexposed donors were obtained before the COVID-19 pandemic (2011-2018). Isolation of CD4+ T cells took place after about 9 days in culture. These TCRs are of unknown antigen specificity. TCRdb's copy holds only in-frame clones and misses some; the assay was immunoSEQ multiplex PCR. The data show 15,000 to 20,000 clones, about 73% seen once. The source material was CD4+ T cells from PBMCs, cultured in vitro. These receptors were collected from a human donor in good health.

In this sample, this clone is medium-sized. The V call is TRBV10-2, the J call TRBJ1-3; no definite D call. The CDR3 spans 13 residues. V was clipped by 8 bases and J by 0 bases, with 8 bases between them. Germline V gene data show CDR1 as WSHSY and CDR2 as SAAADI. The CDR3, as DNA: TGCGCCAGCGGCGTGAGCTCTGGAAACACCATATATTTT. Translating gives CASGVSSGNTIYF.

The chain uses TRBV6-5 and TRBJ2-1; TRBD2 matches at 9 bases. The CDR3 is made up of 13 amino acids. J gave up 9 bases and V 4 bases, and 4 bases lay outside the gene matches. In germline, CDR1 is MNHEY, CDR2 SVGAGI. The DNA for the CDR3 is TGTGCCAGCAGTTCCGGGACTAGCAGTGAGCAGTTCTTC. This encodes CASSSGTSSEQFF.

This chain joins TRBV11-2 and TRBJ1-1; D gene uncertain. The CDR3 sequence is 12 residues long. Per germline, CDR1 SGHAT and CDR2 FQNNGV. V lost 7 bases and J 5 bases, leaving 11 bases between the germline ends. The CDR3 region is CASTIMRTEAFF. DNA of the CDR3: TGTGCCAGCACGATTATGAGGACTGAAGCTTTCTTT.

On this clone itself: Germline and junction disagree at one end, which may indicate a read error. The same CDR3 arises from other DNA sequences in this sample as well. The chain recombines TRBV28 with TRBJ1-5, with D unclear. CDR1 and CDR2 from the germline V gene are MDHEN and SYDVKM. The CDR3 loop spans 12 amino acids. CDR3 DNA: TGTGCCAGCAGTTTTATCAATCAGCCTCAGCATTTT. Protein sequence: CASSFINQPQHF.

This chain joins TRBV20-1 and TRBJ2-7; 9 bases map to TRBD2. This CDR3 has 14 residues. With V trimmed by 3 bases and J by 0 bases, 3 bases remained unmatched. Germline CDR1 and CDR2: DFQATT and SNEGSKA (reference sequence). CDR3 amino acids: CSASSGGSSYEQYF. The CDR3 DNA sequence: TGCAGTGCTAGTAGCGGGGGCAGCTCCTACGAGCAGTACTTC.

The CDR3 loop reads CASSSGQGESGANVLTF. Here the CDR3 DNA reads TGTGCCAGCAGCTCGGGACAGGGGGAGTCTGGGGCCAACGTCCTGACTTTC. The chain joins TRBV11-3 to TRBJ2-6; TRBD1 agrees at 11 bases. The CDR3 sequence is 17 residues long. V dropped 4 bases and J dropped 1; count of bases not matched to a gene: 3. Germline CDR1 reads SGHNT; CDR2 reads YENEEA.

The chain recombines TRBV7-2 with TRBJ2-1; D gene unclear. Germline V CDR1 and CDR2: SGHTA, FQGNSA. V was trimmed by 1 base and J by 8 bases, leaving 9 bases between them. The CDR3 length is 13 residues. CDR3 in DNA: TGTGCCAGCAGCTTAGGTTCACCCCATGAGCAGTTCTTC. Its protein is CASSLGSPHEQFF.

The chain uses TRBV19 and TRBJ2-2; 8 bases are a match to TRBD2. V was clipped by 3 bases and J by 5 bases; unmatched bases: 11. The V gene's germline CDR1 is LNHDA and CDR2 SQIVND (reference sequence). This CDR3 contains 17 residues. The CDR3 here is CASSIHSGLEETGELFF. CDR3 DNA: TGTGCCAGTAGTATTCATTCGGGACTAGAAGAGACCGGGGAGCTGTTTTTT.

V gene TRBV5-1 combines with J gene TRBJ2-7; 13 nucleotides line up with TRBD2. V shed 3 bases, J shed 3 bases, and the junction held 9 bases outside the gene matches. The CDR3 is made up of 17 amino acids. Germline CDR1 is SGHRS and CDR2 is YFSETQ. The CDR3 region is CASSWGLAGMALYEQYF. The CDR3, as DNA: TGCGCCAGCAGCTGGGGACTAGCGGGAATGGCCCTCTACGAGCAGTACTTC.

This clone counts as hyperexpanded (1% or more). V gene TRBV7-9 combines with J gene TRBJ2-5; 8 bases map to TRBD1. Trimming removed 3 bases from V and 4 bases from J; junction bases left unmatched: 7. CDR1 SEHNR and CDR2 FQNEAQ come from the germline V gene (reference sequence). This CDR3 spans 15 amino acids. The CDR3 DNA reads TGTGCCAGCAGCTTCGCAGGGGGCATCGGAGAGACCCAGTACTTC. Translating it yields CASSFAGGIGETQYF.

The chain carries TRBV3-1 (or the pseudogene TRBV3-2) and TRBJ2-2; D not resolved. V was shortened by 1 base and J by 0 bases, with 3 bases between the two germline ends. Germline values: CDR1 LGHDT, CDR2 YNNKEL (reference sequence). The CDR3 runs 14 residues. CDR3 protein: CASSQGTNTGELFF. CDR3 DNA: TGTGCCAGCAGCCAAGGCACGAACACCGGGGAGCTGTTTTTT.